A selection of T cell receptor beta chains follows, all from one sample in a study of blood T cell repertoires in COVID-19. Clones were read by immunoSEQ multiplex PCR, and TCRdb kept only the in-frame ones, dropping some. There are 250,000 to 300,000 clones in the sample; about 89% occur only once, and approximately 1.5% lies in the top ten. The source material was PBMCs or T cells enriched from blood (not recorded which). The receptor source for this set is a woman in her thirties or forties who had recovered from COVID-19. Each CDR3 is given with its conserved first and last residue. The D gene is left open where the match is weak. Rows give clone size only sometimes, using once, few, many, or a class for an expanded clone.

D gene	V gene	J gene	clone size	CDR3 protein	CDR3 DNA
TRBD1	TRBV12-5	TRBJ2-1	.	CASGLARGGPSYNEQFF	TGTGCTAGTGGTTTGGCCAGAGGGGGCCCTTCTTACAATGAGCAGTTCTTC
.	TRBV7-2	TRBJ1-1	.	CASSLDRRFRQAEAFF	TGTGCCAGCAGCTTAGATCGTAGATTTCGACAGGCTGAAGCTTTCTTT
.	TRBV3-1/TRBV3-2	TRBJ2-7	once	CASSRVSGSSYEQYF	TGTGCCAGCAGCCGTGTTTCCGGGAGTTCCTACGAGCAGTACTTC
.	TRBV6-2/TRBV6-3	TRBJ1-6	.	CASSYGQGLGSPLHF	TGTGCCAGCAGTTATGGGCAGGGGCTTGGGTCACCCCTCCACTTT
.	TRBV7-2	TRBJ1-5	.	CASSLGPGTNQPQHF	TGTGCCAGCAGCTTAGGGCCAGGAACCAATCAGCCCCAGCATTTT
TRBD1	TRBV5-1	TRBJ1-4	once	CASSTWTGGSEKLFF	TGCGCCAGCAGCACCTGGACAGGGGGGAGTGAAAAACTGTTTTTT
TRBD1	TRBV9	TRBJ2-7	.	CASSADPDRATHEQYF	TGTGCCAGCAGCGCTGACCCGGACAGGGCGACCCACGAGCAGTACTTC
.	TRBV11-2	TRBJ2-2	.	CASSLIRGTVTGELFF	TGTGCCAGCAGCTTAATTCGGGGAACGGTTACCGGGGAGCTGTTTTTT
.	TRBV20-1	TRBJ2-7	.	CSARTLSNQYF	TGCAGTGCTAGAACCCTATCAAACCAGTACTTC
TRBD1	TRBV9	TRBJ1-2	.	CASSPLGQGDLYGYTF	TGTGCCAGCAGCCCCCTGGGACAGGGGGACCTATATGGCTACACCTTC
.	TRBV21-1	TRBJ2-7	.	CASSKPGEHEQYF	TGTGCCAGCAGCAAACCCGGGGAACACGAGCAGTACTTC
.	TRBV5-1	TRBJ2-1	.	CASSLGPGGISYNEQFF	TGCGCCAGCAGCTTGGGCCCCGGCGGTATCTCCTACAATGAGCAGTTCTTC
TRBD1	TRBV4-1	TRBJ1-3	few	CASSRPGQDKSGNTIYF	TGCGCCAGCAGCCGGCCCGGACAGGACAAATCTGGAAACACCATATATTTT
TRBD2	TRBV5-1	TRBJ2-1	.	CASSLVASGRAYNEQFF	TGCGCCAGCAGCTTGGTGGCTAGCGGGAGGGCCTACAATGAGCAGTTCTTC
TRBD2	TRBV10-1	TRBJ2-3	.	CASSAGTSGTDTQYF	TGCGCCAGCAGCGCCGGGACTAGCGGGACAGATACGCAGTATTTT
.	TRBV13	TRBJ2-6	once	CASSLGNLAGANVLTF	TGTGCCAGCAGCTTAGGCAACCTTGCGGGGGCCAACGTCCTGACTTTC
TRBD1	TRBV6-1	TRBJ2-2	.	CASSGLQGAGELFF	TGTGCCAGCAGTGGTTTACAGGGGGCCGGGGAGCTGTTTTTT
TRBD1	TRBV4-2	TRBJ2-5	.	CASSQDSGQGGETQYF	TGTGCCAGCAGCCAAGATTCAGGACAGGGCGGAGAGACCCAGTACTTC
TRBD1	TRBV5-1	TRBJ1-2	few	CASSKGQGNGGYTF	TGCGCCAGCAGCAAGGGACAGGGAAACGGTGGCTACACCTTC
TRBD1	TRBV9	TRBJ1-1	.	CASSVARGTGGLGTEAFF	TGTGCCAGCAGCGTAGCGCGAGGCACAGGGGGCTTGGGGACTGAAGCTTTCTTT
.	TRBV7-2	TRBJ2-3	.	CASSPAGAVDTQYF	TGTGCCAGCAGCCCCGCGGGGGCTGTAGATACGCAGTATTTT
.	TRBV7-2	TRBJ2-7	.	CASSTGRRIEQYF	TGTGCCAGCAGCACCGGACGGAGGATCGAGCAGTACTTC
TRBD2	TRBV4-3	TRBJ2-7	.	CASSRSITTSGSYEQYF	TGCGCCAGCAGCCGCAGTATAACGACTAGCGGGAGCTACGAGCAGTACTTC
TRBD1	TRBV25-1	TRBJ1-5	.	CASSEDRGSNQPQHF	TGTGCCAGCAGCGAAGACAGGGGGAGCAATCAGCCCCAGCATTTT
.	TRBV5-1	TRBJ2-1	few	CASSPSRGFLYNEQFF	TGCGCCAGCAGCCCCTCTCGGGGGTTTCTCTACAATGAGCAGTTCTTC
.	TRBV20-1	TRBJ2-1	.	CRGAGYNEQFF	TGCAGGGGGGCAGGTTACAATGAGCAGTTCTTC
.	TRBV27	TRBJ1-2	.	CASSLHSNYGYTF	TGTGCCAGCAGTTTACATAGTAACTATGGCTACACCTTC
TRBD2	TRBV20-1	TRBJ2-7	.	CSASTSGRIYEQYF	TGCAGTGCAAGTACTAGCGGGAGGATCTACGAGCAGTACTTC
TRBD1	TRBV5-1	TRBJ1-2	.	CASSPGQGSNYGYTF	TGCGCCAGCAGCCCGGGACAGGGTAGCAACTATGGCTACACCTTC
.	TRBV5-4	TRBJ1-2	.	CASSLVSTGLNPRGYTF	TGTGCCAGCAGCTTGGTTTCCACAGGGTTGAATCCTAGAGGCTACACCTTC
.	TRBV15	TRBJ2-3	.	CATSTRRGTTDTQYF	TGTGCCACCAGCACCCGACGGGGGACCACAGATACGCAGTATTTT
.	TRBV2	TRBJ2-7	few	CASSEALATGEQYF	TGTGCCAGCAGTGAAGCGCTTGCGACAGGCGAGCAGTACTTC
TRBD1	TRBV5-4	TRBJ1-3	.	CASSSRDRGLVSGNTIYF	TGTGCCAGCAGCTCCCGGGACAGGGGGCTCGTCTCTGGAAACACCATATATTTT
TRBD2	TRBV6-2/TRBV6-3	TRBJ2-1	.	CASSLSGRLVEQFF	TGTGCCAGCAGTTTGAGCGGGAGATTGGTTGAGCAGTTCTTC
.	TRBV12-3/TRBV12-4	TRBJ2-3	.	CASSFSPDTQYF	TGTGCCAGCAGTTTCTCCCCCGATACGCAGTATTTT
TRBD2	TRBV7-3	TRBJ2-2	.	CASSPKKFVAGVLTKDTGELFF	TGTGCCAGCAGCCCCAAGAAATTCGTAGCGGGAGTTCTTACTAAGGACACCGGGGAGCTGTTTTTT